Below, one T cell receptor beta chain is given with its context. What it binds is unknown. Graves' hyperthyroidism qualified as stable when ophthalmopathy did not progress within 18 months. Exclusion criteria comprised uncontrolled infection, other autoimmune disease, pregnancy or lactation. Thyroid ultrasound, orbital computed tomography, clinical symptoms, and serum thyroxine and TRAb underpinned diagnoses. The data stem from a study of T cells in Graves' hyperthyroidism and ophthalmopathy. Findings and limits, study-wide: The model forecast ophthalmopathy, anticipating it by a median about 6.5 months before onset.

Template material for amplifying TCR beta CDR3 regions consisted of RNA transcripts. The HTBI primer set served for first-round RT-PCR of the TCR CDR3. TCRdb reprocessed the multiplex PCR reads via MiXCR and lists one record per CDR3 protein. Of roughly 800,000 distinct CDR3 sequences in the sample, approximately 40% were seen once. V shed 7 bases, J shed 4 bases, and the junction held 5 bases outside the gene matches. The CDR3 totals 13 residues. The germline gives CDR1 SGHVS, CDR2 FNYEAQ. This TCR was recovered from a man aged 18-30 years with Graves' hyperthyroidism. Sample: blood. This chain connects TRBV7-6 to TRBJ1-1; 8 bases line up with TRBD1. The CDR3 reads CASNPGTGTEAFF. In DNA, the CDR3 is TGTGCCAGCAACCCGGGGACAGGCACTGAAGCTTTCTTT.